This TCR beta chain derives from a study of blood T cell repertoires in COVID-19. Study-wide background: The cDNA or gDNA used as material had been derived from T cells, B-cell-depleted T cells, or PBMCs.

Germline V gene data show CDR1 as SGHVS and CDR2 as FNYEAQ. CDR3 length: 14 amino acids. V was pared by 4 bases and J by 7 bases, with 9 bases of the junction left unmatched. Libraries were prepared by immunoSEQ multiplex PCR; TCRdb keeps only in-frame clonotypes and omits some of them. The data show around 300,000 clones, with about nine tenths seen just once and roughly 1.9% held by the top ten. The receptor's source is a woman aged 55-75 years who had recovered from COVID-19. The sample comprised PBMCs or T cells enriched from blood (not recorded which). The chain carries TRBV7-6 and TRBJ2-7, with 8 positions matching TRBD1. As DNA, the CDR3 is TGTGCCAGCAGCTCCACCCAGGGGGCGGGGGAGCAGTACTTC. Encoded protein: CASSSTQGAGEQYF.